This T cell receptor (beta chain) was sequenced in a study of cytomegalovirus exposure and HLA in healthy donors listed by TCRdb under 2017. For the wider study: An earlier analysis of roughly 500 of the donors reported 250 to 350 Gb of sequence data and roughly 100 million unique TCR beta sequences from some 180 million T cells. About 320 gigabases of sequencing data and approximately 84 million unique TCR sequences were included in an early release covering under 650 HLA-typed donors. The genetic ancestry cluster associated with self-reported Caucasian donors included 81% of the roughly 410 genotyped donors. The study was designed to test whether signatures of past pathogen exposure could be identified by cataloging public T cell receptors. The study used immunosequencing to profile the T cell repertoires of 600 to 850 subjects and linked those repertoires to cytomegalovirus serostatus. A separate validation cohort of 100 to 150 different subjects was used in addition to the approximately 610-subject first cohort. The study combined high-throughput TCR immunosequencing, statistical association of individual TCRs with disease status, and machine learning to predict cytomegalovirus infection status. To study patterns of TCR occurrence, a later analysis re-analyzed previously published TCR beta repertoires from several hundred donors and added high-resolution HLA genotyping. The later analysis used no new phenotypic data to find candidate immune exposures, relying instead on TCR beta sequences and their occurrence across donors. In an earlier analysis of roughly 600 of the donors, high-throughput TCR beta sequencing was used to judge whether each TCR beta V gene segment behaved as functional or pseudogenic. Alongside the repertoire data, information on donor age, sex, ethnicity and CMV serostatus was compiled. In a later genetic analysis, genome-wide SNP genotypes for about 55% of the roughly 700 donors were used, and that subset was treated as a discovery cohort. All discovery cohort repertoires had been generated using a single sequencing platform. Both class I and class II loci were covered by HLA typing, at four-digit resolution. Typing coverage varied by locus: roughly 629-630 donors for A, B, C, DRB1 and DQB1; around 560 for DQA1; 600 to 610 for DPA1; about 450 for DPB1. Four to six DR-DQ haplotypes were handled as single units for association and clustering, since linkage in the cohort was strong. Among 300 to 500 genotyped donors of the cohort, an average of around 220,000 unique TCR beta nucleotide sequences was sequenced per donor, of which 15% to 20% were non-productive.

V drops 6 bases and J drops 2 bases, leaving 10 bases in between. From the cysteine up to the phenylalanine, the CDR3 has a length of 13 residues. The kept DNA is CDR3 alone, 39 bases in frame from the first base. CDR1 and CDR2 are read off the germline V gene as MNHNS and SASEGT. The library came from the immunoSEQ multiplex PCR assay. A mixture of 60 forward primers for TCR Vbeta segments and 13 reverse primers for TCR Jbeta segments was used in the multiplex PCR. Amplification of the CDR3 region of rearranged TCR beta genes was performed with a multiplex PCR assay on genomic DNA. The amplified TCR beta libraries were sequenced on the Illumina HiSeq System as 87-base-pair reads. As for the authors' bioinformatics: A later analysis counted approximately 84 million unique TCR beta chains across the 650 to 800 repertoires, and some 12 million of these chains were shared by at least two donors. Raw reads were error-corrected and collapsed into unique sequences with a nearest-neighbor algorithm that merged closely related sequences to remove PCR and sequencing errors. CDR3 sequences were aligned to IMGT reference sequences to assign V, D and J gene segments. For a sequence to be retained, at least a six-nucleotide match to both a V gene segment and a J gene segment was required. Rearrangements were classified as productive when the CDR3 lacked stop codons and remained in frame with V and J, and all other rearrangements were classified as non-productive. Following IMGT convention, CDR3 was defined as the stretch from the second conserved V-encoded cysteine to the conserved J-encoded phenylalanine. Sequences without an unambiguous match to a single V gene segment were excluded from the earlier analysis of about 600 of the donors. In an earlier analysis of approximately 550 of the donors, V segments were called functional above 56.7% productive rearrangements and were called segregating when the between-donor standard deviation exceeded 5%. A statistical classification framework was built to diagnose cytomegalovirus status from the catalog of TCR beta chain sequences. In a later analysis, V and J genes were assigned by comparing TCR nucleotide sequences against IMGT/GENE-DB human TR gene sequences. The TCRdist pipeline was used in a later analysis to assign CDR3 sequences and most-parsimonious VDJ recombination scenarios. In a later analysis, every TCR beta chain was defined by the combination of its CDR3 amino acid sequence and its V-gene family, and reads without a unique V-gene family were dropped. In a later analysis, around 650 highly shared, low-generation-probability nucleotide sequences were removed to address suspected cross-contamination and a sequencing artifact. A later analysis calculated a clonal expansion index for each public chain from normalized within-repertoire ranks of inferred template counts. Generation probabilities in a later analysis came from a VDJ recombination model fitted to out-of-frame rearrangements, and those results were checked against IGoR. In a later analysis, TCR-TCR, TCR-HLA and TCR-CMV co-occurrence was scored with hypergeometric tests, and a repertoire-size bias correction was applied to TCR pairs. A later analysis estimated false discovery rates by permuting HLA or CMV assignments 20 times. In a later analysis, co-occurring TCRs were grouped using DBSCAN, and TCRdist sequence similarity was added for clustering within HLA-allele-positive subsets. Repertoires with fewer than 30,000 or more than 120,000 public chains were left out of co-occurrence clustering, as were a handful of repertoires with anomalous nucleotide sharing. TCRdb carries this immuneACCESS record with in-frame sequences only. Its versions omit some clonotypes, under half of them owing to an unresolved V gene in the studies checked, with the rest unexplained. The V and J calls and clone size come from that table; D and trimming were worked out from the DNA. For this sample the table gives 250,000 to 300,000 clones, of which nearly 95% were detected only once. The ten biggest clones cover 1.5% to 2% of the sample.

There are a few counts of this clone. This clone's antigen is unknown. Base qualities are not at hand, and no much larger clone is one base apart. The cohort was made up of 500 to 800 healthy bone marrow donors. At the time of sampling, all cohort members were nominally healthy, though unrecorded immune exposures were likely present. The donor was CMV seronegative and was included in the group of around 320 seronegative cohort members. Each donor provided a peripheral blood sample, and peripheral blood mononuclear cells were used for TCR beta sequencing. Genomic DNA extraction from the blood cell samples was performed with the Qiagen DNeasy Blood Extraction Kit. Overall study results and their limits: Broadly in line with IMGT annotations, most TCR beta V segments showed up in productive rearrangements about 87% or about 30% of the time in an earlier analysis of several hundred of the donors. A further reported finding was that TCR beta sequences accurately predicted the HLA-A and HLA-B alleles for most subjects in the first cohort. A few of the identified cytomegalovirus-associated TCR beta chains were confirmed in vitro to be specific for cytomegalovirus antigens. A later genetic analysis associated a missense DCLRE1C variant with V-gene and J-gene trimming of TCR beta chains, and an independent cohort replicated the association. A later genetic analysis reported fewer N-insertions in productive TCRs among donors in an Asian-associated ancestry cluster than the roughly 650-donor mean. A later analysis found that TCR association rates varied across HLA loci, with DRB1 alleles showing the most associated TCRs and HLA-C alleles the fewest. The authors suggested that the approach could potentially be generalized to other disease states and immunological phenotypes. Strong co-occurrence of HLA alleles, especially DR and DQ, made assigning TCR associations to individual alleles difficult. The 87-base-pair reads could not distinguish some IMGT-functional V segments, including TRBV6-2 and TRBV6-3, so those segments were excluded. A total of fewer than 200 TCR beta chains were listed by the study as associated with cytomegalovirus. According to a later analysis, parvovirus B19, influenza, CMV and Epstein-Barr virus appeared linked to several top co-occurrence clusters. For the cohort, immune exposure information was limited to CMV serostatus. Presence/absence analyses assumed roughly uniform sequencing depth across donors, an assumption that may not hold. In a later analysis, HLA-associated TCR beta chains were found to be more clonally expanded and to have lower generation probabilities than equally common non-associated chains. A later analysis associated 17,000 or so TCR beta sequences with specific HLA alleles at a false discovery rate of 0.05. Most TCR sequences were seen in very few donors, while some public TCRs were found in many individuals. Because HLA typing was unavailable for some donors at each locus, only the typed subset was used in association tests. This cohort had only TCR beta chains sequenced, and the lack of alpha or paired-chain data limited which features could be detected. Cytomegalovirus status was reported to be diagnosed by the classifier with high specificity and sensitivity in both the original and validation cohorts. Because counts were too low, about 15 rarely observed V segments, including chromosome 9 orphons, were left out of the earlier analysis of approximately 500 of the donors. Linkage disequilibrium might explain the correlated functional status among segregating V segments, but an unknown experimental factor could not be ruled out. A cluster of highly shared sequence variants was judged likely to represent a technical artifact of the sequencing pipeline. According to a later analysis, most CMV-associated TCR beta chains appeared to be HLA-restricted, and the HLA associations seemed to be driven largely by CMV exposure.

Material: PBMCs. The sequence links TRBV6-1 to TRBJ1-1, and perhaps TRBD1 as D gene, on 5 matching bases. The TCR originated in a girl aged 2 to 9 in good health and CMV-seronegative. The CDR3 here reads CASRSTVNTEAFF. The DNA reads as follows: TGTGCCAGCAGATCGACAGTCAACACTGAAGCTTTCTTT.